The next 26 T cell receptor beta chains were all read from a single sample in a study of cytomegalovirus exposure and HLA in healthy donors. PCR amplification relied on 60 Vbeta primers (plus 13 Jbeta primers). Assay used: immunoSEQ multiplex PCR; TCRdb lists only in-frame clones, some missing. The sample lists about 93,000 clones; 78% were seen once. The material sequenced was PBMCs. The receptors shown here come from a woman between 40 and 55 years old in good health and CMV-seronegative.

J is TRBJ2-7 and V is TRBV7-9, with D perhaps matching TRBD2 (5 bases). The V gene's germline CDR1 is SEHNR and CDR2 FQNEAQ (reference sequence). This CDR3 region has 14 residues. V was cut by 6 bases and J by 6 bases, with 18 bases left in between. CDR3 residues: CASRSRGPGVEQYF. CDR3 nucleotides: TGTGCCAGCAGGTCCCGCGGGCCAGGAGTCGAGCAGTACTTC. Using reference TRBV7-9 and TRBJ2-7 for the parts outside the CDR3, the full variable domain is DTGVSQNPRHKITKRGQNVTFRCDPISEHNRLYWYRQTLGQGPEFLTYFQNEAQLEKSRLLSDRFSAERPKGSFSTLEIQRTEQGDSAMYLCASRSRGPGVEQYFGPGTRLTVT.

The chain recombines TRBV28 with TRBJ2-3; 10 nucleotides match TRBD2. Looked up from germline, CDR1 is MDHEN and CDR2 is SYDVKM. J was trimmed by 1 base and V by 5 bases; bases with no gene match: 3. The CDR3 has 15 residues. The CDR3 DNA sequence: TGTGCCAGCAGTCCTACTAGCGGGGGCACAGATACGCAGTATTTT. Its translation is CASSPTSGGTDTQYF.

This clone was counted between two and nine times. The rearrangement uses TRBV6-5 and TRBJ2-7; possible D gene TRBD1, 5 bases. V shed 3 bases and J shed 2 bases, with 11 bases lying between them. CDR3 length equals 14 residues. Germline V gene sequence: CDR1 MNHEY, CDR2 SVGAGI. CDR3 in amino acids: CASSYGAGTYEQYF. The DNA of the CDR3 is TGTGCCAGCAGTTATGGGGCAGGGACCTACGAGCAGTACTTC.

The chain has TRBV5-1 and TRBJ1-1; no definite D call. CDR1 is SGHRS, CDR2 YFSETQ, per germline. Trimming pared 4 bases from V and 7 bases from J, leaving 17 bases between. The CDR3 has 14 residues. CDR3 sequence (DNA): TGCGCCAGCAGCCGAGATTCAAGCCCCGGTGAAGCTTTCTTT. This sequence encodes CASSRDSSPGEAFF.

J is TRBJ2-7 and V is TRBV20-1; D gene unclear. The germline CDR1 and CDR2 sequences are DFQATT and SNEGSKA (reference sequence). V was pared by 6 bases and J by 3 bases, with 9 bases between. The CDR3 extends over 11 amino acids. Here the CDR3 reads CSANAHYEQYF. The CDR3, as DNA: TGCAGTGCAAACGCACACTACGAGCAGTACTTC.

The V and J genes are TRBV6-5 and TRBJ1-1; 7 bases align to TRBD1. V shed 8 bases, J shed 11 bases, and the junction held 14 bases outside the gene matches. The CDR3 runs to 13 residues. CDR1 is MNHEY, CDR2 SVGAGI, per germline. Here the CDR3 reads CASSTRQGREAFF. DNA of the CDR3: TGTGCCAGCTCAACGAGACAGGGCCGAGAGGCTTTCTTT.

This clone appeared a few times. V is TRBV6-1 and J is TRBJ1-2; D may be TRBD1 (6 bases). CDR3 length: 18 amino acids. V was cut by 1 base and J by 4 bases, with 22 bases left in between. Germline CDR1 MNHNS, CDR2 SASEGT. The CDR3 region has the DNA TGTGCCAGCAGTGAAGAATGGAGTGGGACACCCCAGCTCTATGGCTACACCTTC. Its translation: CASSEEWSGTPQLYGYTF.

V is TRBV27 and J is TRBJ2-1, with 7 bases identical to TRBD1. Germline CDR1 and CDR2: MNHEY and SMNVEV (reference sequence). J gave up 7 bases and V 1 base, and 10 bases lay outside the gene matches. The CDR3 contains 16 residues. The CDR3, as DNA: TGTGCCAGCAGTTTATTTGCCGGAAAGGGGGCTAATGAGCAGTTCTTC. Translated: CASSLFAGKGANEQFF.

The chain links TRBV7-9 to TRBJ2-1, with D possibly TRBD2 on 6 matching bases. This CDR3 region has 16 residues. Germline lookup yields CDR1 SEHNR and CDR2 FQNEAQ (reference sequence). Between the trimmed V and J ends, which lost 1 base and 6 bases, there was a span of 16 bases. The CDR3 coding sequence is TGTGCCAGCAGCTTAGATGGCCTAGCGCGTCTCAATGAGCAGTTCTTC. Translating it yields CASSLDGLARLNEQFF.

The rearrangement uses TRBV2 and TRBJ2-1, with 8 positions matching TRBD1. The J segment lost 3 bases and the V segment lost 4 bases, leaving 5 bases of the junction unmatched. Germline CDR1 SNHLY, CDR2 FYNNEI. This CDR3 contains 15 residues. This chain's CDR3 is CASSAPGQGYNEQFF. The CDR3 DNA follows: TGTGCCAGCAGTGCGCCTGGACAGGGCTACAATGAGCAGTTCTTC.

The chain links TRBV5-4 to TRBJ1-1; 9 nucleotides align to TRBD1. CDR3 size: 15 residues. Germline V gives CDR1 SGHNT, CDR2 YYREEE (reference sequence). J lost 4 bases, V lost 3 bases, and 7 bases had no gene match. CDR3 nucleotides: TGTGCCAGCAGCTCCGCCACAGGGGGCCTCACTGAAGCTTTCTTT. It translates to CASSSATGGLTEAFF.

The chain is built from TRBV5-1 and TRBJ2-6; D is unclear. V dropped 5 bases and J dropped 2 bases, with 8 bases sitting between them. Germline V CDR1 and CDR2: SGHRS, YFSETQ. The CDR3 has 14 amino acids. The CDR3 region is CASSTFAGANVLTF. In nucleotides, the CDR3 is TGCGCCAGCAGTACTTTTGCTGGGGCCAACGTCCTGACTTTC.

V is TRBV7-9 and J is TRBJ2-1, with TRBD2 matching 9 bases. The V segment lost 5 bases and the J segment 1 base; nucleotides outside the gene matches: 3. This CDR3 has 15 amino acids. Germline V gives CDR1 SEHNR, CDR2 FQNEAQ (reference sequence). CDR3 protein: CASSPTSGSYNEQFF. CDR3 nucleotide sequence: TGTGCCAGCAGCCCGACTAGCGGTTCCTACAATGAGCAGTTCTTC. The complete variable domain, with remaining parts taken from reference TRBV7-9 and TRBJ2-1, reads DTGVSQNPRHKITKRGQNVTFRCDPISEHNRLYWYRQTLGQGPEFLTYFQNEAQLEKSRLLSDRFSAERPKGSFSTLEIQRTEQGDSAMYLCASSPTSGSYNEQFFGPGTRLTVL.

V usage is TRBV15 and J usage is TRBJ2-2; 8 bases are shared with TRBD2. Trimming took 0 bases from V and 4 from J; bases not matched to a gene: 1. Germline CDR1 is LNHNV and CDR2 is YYDKDF (reference sequence). CDR3 length: 15 amino acids. CDR3 in amino acids: CATSRELAGTGELFF. For the CDR3, the DNA is TGTGCCACCAGCAGAGAGCTAGCGGGCACCGGGGAGCTGTTTTTT.

This sequence joins TRBV7-8 and TRBJ2-5; 8 bases agree with TRBD1. V gave up 4 bases and J gave up 4 bases; unmatched junction bases: 8. The CDR3 is made up of 15 amino acids. CDR1 is SGHVS, CDR2 FQNEAQ, per germline. CDR3 nucleotide sequence: TGTGCCAGCAGCTCAGACACCGACAGGGGAGAGACCCAGTACTTC. As protein: CASSSDTDRGETQYF.

J is TRBJ1-5 and V is TRBV4-2; 10 bases are shared with TRBD1. This CDR3 has 15 residues. V lost 0 bases and J lost 5; bases outside the gene matches: 1. Germline lookup yields CDR1 LGHNA and CDR2 YNFKEQ. CDR3 bases: TGTGCCAGCAGCCAAGAAGGGACAGGGGATCAGCCCCAGCATTTT. This sequence encodes CASSQEGTGDQPQHF.

This clone came up once. The genes are TRBV29-1 and TRBJ2-7; D might be TRBD2 (6 bases). Trimming took 6 bases from V and 2 from J, leaving 11 bases between them. CDR3 size: 12 residues. Germline-derived CDR1 and CDR2 are SQVTM and ANQGSEA. The CDR3 protein is CSVEGLTYEQYF. The DNA for the CDR3 is TGCAGCGTAGAGGGACTCACCTACGAGCAGTACTTC.

This rearrangement joins TRBV5-6 to TRBJ2-7; 10 positions agree with TRBD1. The germline V gene encodes CDR1 SGHDT and CDR2 YYEEEE. Trimming at V came to 6 bases and at J to 0 bases, leaving 6 bases not matched to a gene. This CDR3 has 15 amino acids. The CDR3 sequence: CASKWTGGGSYEQYF. The CDR3 region has the DNA TGTGCCAGCAAGTGGACAGGGGGAGGCTCCTACGAGCAGTACTTC.

V and J are TRBV2 and TRBJ2-7; 11 nucleotides align to TRBD2. The CDR3 totals 16 residues. V shed 4 bases, J shed 6 bases, and the junction held 11 bases outside the gene matches. The V gene's germline CDR1 is SNHLY and CDR2 FYNNEI. DNA for the CDR3: TGTGCCAGCAGTGTAATCAAACTAGCGGGAGACTGCGAGCAGTACTTC. It codes for CASSVIKLAGDCEQYF. Using reference TRBV2 and TRBJ2-7 for the parts outside the CDR3, the full variable domain is EPEVTQTPSHQVTQMGQEVILRCVPISNHLYFYWYRQILGQKVEFLVSFYNNEISEKSEIFDDQFSVERPDGSNFTLKIRSTKLEDSAMYFCASSVIKLAGDCEQYFGPGTRLTVT.

This clone has only one observation. V is TRBV2 and J is TRBJ2-7, with 7 nucleotides matching TRBD2. This CDR3 contains 13 residues. Germline CDR1 is SNHLY and CDR2 is FYNNEI. The V segment lost 3 bases and the J segment 6 bases; nucleotides outside the gene matches: 5. The CDR3 sequence is CASSEGGDREQYF. CDR3 bases: TGTGCCAGCAGTGAGGGAGGGGACCGCGAGCAGTACTTC.

V usage is TRBV6-5 and J usage is TRBJ2-1; no clear D gene. This CDR3 contains 14 residues. V dropped 6 bases and J dropped 6 bases, with 15 bases sitting between them. In germline, CDR1 is MNHEY, CDR2 SVGAGI. The CDR3 sequence is CASSPRARANEQFF. In DNA, the CDR3 is TGTGCCAGCAGCCCCCGAGCTAGAGCCAATGAGCAGTTCTTC.

This clone has just one count. The gene calls are TRBV6-5 and TRBJ2-6; 9 positions agree with TRBD1. V gave up 6 bases and J gave up 8 bases; unmatched junction bases: 5. Germline V gives CDR1 MNHEY, CDR2 SVGAGI. This CDR3 contains 14 residues. CDR3 coding DNA: TGTGCCAGCAGCCACACAGGGGGCTCCAACGTCCTGACTTTC. Translation gives CASSHTGGSNVLTF.

This chain joins TRBV6-1 and TRBJ2-5; TRBD1 is a possible D gene (5 bases). The J call is doubtful: the DNA matches TRBJ2-7 better. Germline-derived CDR1 and CDR2 are MNHNS and SASEGT. The CDR3 runs 14 residues. DNA for the CDR3: TGTGCCAGCAGTGAGTTCGACAGCCCCTACGAGCAGTACTTC. Protein: CASSEFDSPYEQYF.

The rearrangement joins TRBV7-6 to TRBJ1-1, with D perhaps TRBD1 (6 bases). The germline V gene encodes CDR1 SGHVS and CDR2 FNYEAQ. The V and J ends lost 6 bases and 6 bases respectively, with 17 bases between them. The CDR3 covers 14 residues. CDR3 protein: CASSLLRGIAEAFF. The CDR3 DNA reads TGTGCCAGCAGTTTGCTGAGGGGGATTGCTGAAGCTTTCTTT.

The chain uses TRBV28 and TRBJ1-1; TRBD1 is a possible D gene (6 bases). Germline V gene data show CDR1 as MDHEN and CDR2 as SYDVKM. The CDR3 consists of 14 residues. Trimming removed 6 bases at V and 1 base at J, with 12 bases between. Here the CDR3 reads CASRPGHSNTEAFF. Written as DNA, the CDR3 is TGTGCCAGCAGGCCGGGACACTCGAACACTGAAGCTTTCTTT.

This sequence joins TRBV18 and TRBJ2-1, with 7 bases lining up with TRBD2. CDR1 KGHSH and CDR2 LQKENI come from the germline V gene. The J segment lost 5 bases and the V segment lost 1 base, leaving 2 bases of the junction unmatched. This CDR3 is built from 14 residues. CDR3 nucleotides: TGTGCCAGCTCACCACAAGGGACTAACAATGAGCAGTTCTTC. It codes for CASSPQGTNNEQFF.